This is a list of T cell receptor beta chains from one sample in a study of T cell responses to AZD1222 COVID-19 vaccine. Libraries were prepared by immunoSEQ multiplex PCR; TCRdb keeps only in-frame clonotypes and omits some of them. Among under 150,000 clones, less than 95% were seen once, and the ten largest hold 3.4%. The specimen was peripheral blood, collected on day 0 of AZD1222 vaccination. The receptors originated from an adult in good health. CDR3s include the opening cysteine and the closing phenylalanine or tryptophan. A D gene is named only where the DNA matches it firmly.

length	V	J	D	CDR3
14	TRBV4-1	TRBJ1-1	.	CASSQVLVNTEAFF
13	TRBV19	TRBJ2-1	.	CASSIAGYNEQFF
16	TRBV5-1	TRBJ1-6	TRBD1	CASSLDGTGGNSPLHF
19	TRBV12-2	TRBJ2-4	.	CASRLGAGGTALAKNIQYF
13	TRBV11-2	TRBJ1-1	.	CASSLTANTEAFF
15	TRBV9	TRBJ2-3	.	CASSVGVGGTDTQYF
16	TRBV24-1	TRBJ2-5	.	CATSDPPDSGQETQYF
14	TRBV11-3	TRBJ1-2	.	CASSFGVGDYGYTF
15	TRBV19	TRBJ2-5	.	CASSFGWGAGETQYF
13	TRBV25-1	TRBJ1-6	.	CASSEGANSPLHF
17	TRBV27	TRBJ2-2	.	CASKLLGGGKNTGELFF
16	TRBV24-1	TRBJ1-5	.	CATSDFGSGSNQPQHF
15	TRBV11-3	TRBJ2-5	TRBD2	CASSLYGTTQETQYF
12	TRBV30	TRBJ1-1	.	CAWNSVGAEAFF
16	TRBV6-2/TRBV6-3	TRBJ2-1	TRBD2	CASSYRARGGSNEQFF
16	TRBV30	TRBJ1-5	.	CAWRRGGRSWNQPQHF
12	TRBV11-2	TRBJ2-7	.	CASSEGRYEQYF
13	TRBV7-3	TRBJ1-2	.	CASSLRGSYGYTF
15	TRBV18	TRBJ2-5	TRBD2	CASSPERGGKETQYF
14	TRBV30	TRBJ1-4	.	CAWSVGGGEEKLFF
14	TRBV7-2	TRBJ1-2	TRBD1	CASSLGGSNYGYTF
15	TRBV18	TRBJ2-7	.	CASSPSGARSYEQYF
16	TRBV3-1/TRBV3-2	TRBJ1-4	TRBD1	CASSQRDRDLMKKLFF
13	TRBV5-1	TRBJ1-1	TRBD1	CASSFGTGEEAFF
14	TRBV7-9	TRBJ2-3	.	CASSPTGGPDTQYF
14	TRBV7-9	TRBJ1-2	TRBD1	CASSSDRSRGGYTF
13	TRBV7-8	TRBJ2-7	.	CASSLGPLGEQYF